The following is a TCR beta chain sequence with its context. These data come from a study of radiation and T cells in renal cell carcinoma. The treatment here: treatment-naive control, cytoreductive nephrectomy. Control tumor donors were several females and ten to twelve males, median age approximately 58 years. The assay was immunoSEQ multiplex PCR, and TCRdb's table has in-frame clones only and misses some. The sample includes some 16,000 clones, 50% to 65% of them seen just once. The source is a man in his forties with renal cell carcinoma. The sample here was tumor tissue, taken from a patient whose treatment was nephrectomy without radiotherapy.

The CDR3 protein is CASSFGAGLPFF. The CDR3 DNA reads as TGTGCCAGCAGCTTCGGGGCAGGTCTTCCGTTCTTC. The V call is TRBV5-8, the J call TRBJ2-1; either TRBD1 or TRBD2 may fit D (5 bases each). The CDR3 has 12 amino acids. V lost 2 bases, J lost 15 bases, and 15 bases lay in between. The germline gives CDR1 SGHTS, CDR2 YDEGEE.